The rows below give T cell receptor beta chains drawn from one sample of a study of T-cell reconstitution after alpha-beta-depleted transplantation in children. TCRdb fed the PCR reads into MiXCR, producing one record per CDR3 protein. In the table there are 440,000 or so distinct CDR3 sequences, approximately 42% of which are singletons. The sample was PBMCs, taken before TCRalphabeta/CD19-depleted stem cell transplant. These receptors all come from a girl aged 2 to 9 with aplastic anemia, due to receive a stem cell transplant. Both conserved end residues are part of each CDR3. The order of the fields is CDR3 protein, J gene, V gene.

CASSPGISSYNEQFF	TRBJ2-1	TRBV7-9
CASIWAGGRETGELFF	TRBJ2-2	TRBV12-3/TRBV12-4
CASSYDRGPGYTF	TRBJ1-2	TRBV6-2/TRBV6-3
CSAPSRGGQETQYF	TRBJ2-5	TRBV20-1
CSVEGWTGGREQYF	TRBJ2-7	TRBV29-1
CASSYRSTGNTEAFF	TRBJ1-1	TRBV6-5
CASTRGLAGNEQFF	TRBJ2-1	TRBV19
CASLAWSTDTQYF	TRBJ2-3	TRBV12-3/TRBV12-4
CASSLSGTGANVLTF	TRBJ2-6	TRBV12-3/TRBV12-4
CASSLAGTSEQYF	TRBJ2-7	TRBV7-6
CASVSEGPVVYTF	TRBJ1-2	TRBV6-5
CASSQFSSTDTQYF	TRBJ2-3	TRBV3-1
CASSLGRVPETQYF	TRBJ2-5	TRBV27
CASSRTGNTGELFF	TRBJ2-2	TRBV12-3/TRBV12-4
CASSRRSMGLLGNTIYF	TRBJ1-3	TRBV21-1
CASSRDTGPDTQYF	TRBJ2-3	TRBV5-1
CASSKGTRGQFF	TRBJ2-1	TRBV9
CASSQVAGWTGELFF	TRBJ2-2	TRBV4-1
CSATNRGQYNEQFF	TRBJ2-1	TRBV20-1
CASSPAGRTGLDEQFF	TRBJ2-1	TRBV7-9
CASSLTAGGISLYGYTF	TRBJ1-2	TRBV11-2
CASSFRQGDYEQYF	TRBJ2-7	TRBV5-1
CASSLISGANVLTF	TRBJ2-6	TRBV6-5
CASSQTGGNEQFF	TRBJ2-1	TRBV14
CASSLGPGTGNTIYF	TRBJ1-3	TRBV5-1
CASSRSDQGAPYEQYF	TRBJ2-7	TRBV9
CASSYGTAEAFF	TRBJ1-1	TRBV6-6
CASSLLRLGQNQPQHF	TRBJ1-5	TRBV28
CASRAGGPADTQYF	TRBJ2-3	TRBV5-1
CASSLVGGELFF	TRBJ2-2	TRBV5-5
CASGTGVYQPQHF	TRBJ1-5	TRBV3-1
CASRVTGNSPLHF	TRBJ1-6	TRBV5-1
CSVHWRLTSRDNEQFF	TRBJ2-1	TRBV29-1
CASKPTGLDPTDTQYF	TRBJ2-3	TRBV5-5
CASSVYPGASYEQYF	TRBJ2-7	TRBV5-1
CASITGPYGYTF	TRBJ1-2	TRBV28
CSAPQPQGYSGNTIYF	TRBJ1-3	TRBV20-1
CASSLAHLGNIQYF	TRBJ2-4	TRBV11-2
CSARDSRGLAGVDTQYF	TRBJ2-3	TRBV20-1
CASSPDRGPEAFF	TRBJ1-1	TRBV2
CSAREVRLSISDTQYF	TRBJ2-3	TRBV20-1
CASSFSDLYGYTF	TRBJ1-2	TRBV27
CASSESLGQSYEQYF	TRBJ2-7	TRBV10-2
CASSRTGEVVGYTF	TRBJ1-2	TRBV12-3/TRBV12-4
CASSSTHSNQPQHF	TRBJ1-5	TRBV7-9
CASSQLAGNYNEQFF	TRBJ2-1	TRBV5-1
CSARGGGQGPVAWTEAFF	TRBJ1-1	TRBV20-1
CASSPRSTNEKLFF	TRBJ1-4	TRBV18
CASSYYSAQQPLRKYF	TRBJ2-7	TRBV6-2/TRBV6-3
CASGEDRRSEQYF	TRBJ2-7	TRBV5-1
CASSLGRRVQGQETQYF	TRBJ2-5	TRBV5-1
CASSLAGPRQGWPPYGYTF	TRBJ1-2	TRBV5-1
CSARDSRGARGLYNEQFF	TRBJ2-1	TRBV20-1
CAGGGIHLMNTEAFF	TRBJ1-1	TRBV27
CASSHSVGDEQFF	TRBJ2-1	TRBV7-7
CASGGYSSYEQYF	TRBJ2-7	TRBV6-1
CASSKEDLTGFQETQYF	TRBJ2-5	TRBV21-1
CSARDRGTSGRYNNEQFF	TRBJ2-1	TRBV20-1
CSAPSGPYNEQFF	TRBJ2-1	TRBV20-1